This T cell receptor (beta chain) was identified in a study of OX40 agonist ivuxolimab in advanced cancers. V dropped 4 bases and J dropped 0 bases, with 14 bases sitting between them. Germline-derived CDR1 and CDR2 are SGHRS and YFSETQ. The CDR3 is 16 residues long. Comments on this clone: The target antigen is unknown.

Study-wide results and caveats: On average, a greater number of expanded clones characterised CD8+ T cells relative to CD4+. No determination was made of the antigen specificity of the expanded peripheral T cells.

Only in-frame clones appear in the TCRdb table, and some are missing; sequencing was by immunoSEQ multiplex PCR. Of 15,000 to 20,000 clones detected, about 84% appear once; the ten largest clones hold about 14%. This receptor was obtained from an adult with an advanced solid tumor such as melanoma, head and neck, liver or kidney cancer. Sequencing used CD4+ or CD8+ T cells sorted from blood, obtained in a trial of the OX40 agonist ivuxolimab. J is TRBJ1-3 and V is TRBV5-1; a weak D match, TRBD1 (6 bases). The chain's CDR3 is CASSTLGQTSGNTIYF. CDR3 nucleotides: TGCGCCAGCAGCACCCTAGGACAGACCTCTGGAAACACCATATATTTT.